Listed below are T cell receptor beta chains from one sample, sequenced in a study of T cell responses to AZD1222 COVID-19 vaccine. Data came from immunoSEQ multiplex PCR; TCRdb stores just in-frame clones and leaves some out. The sample includes approximately 79,000 clones, over 75% of them seen just once. Source: peripheral blood, taken on day 0 of AZD1222 vaccination. The receptor source for this set is an adult in good health. CDR3s include the opening cysteine and the closing phenylalanine or tryptophan. D genes are given only for firm matches. Size is omitted from some rows. Given values are once, few, many or a class for expanded clones.

.,TRBJ2-3,TRBV9,.,TGTGCCAGCAGCTCCCGACTAGATACCCCCACTAGCACAGATACGCAGTATTTT,CASSSRLDTPTSTDTQYF
.,TRBJ1-4,TRBV7-9,.,TGTGCCAGCAGCCTACAGGGTAGCACTAATGAAAAACTGTTTTTT,CASSLQGSTNEKLFF
TRBD1,TRBJ2-2,TRBV7-9,.,TGTGCCAGCAGCTTAACGACAGGGCCCGGGGAGCTGTTTTTT,CASSLTTGPGELFF
TRBD2,TRBJ2-3,TRBV27,once,TGTGCCAGCAGCTCAGGGACTACTAGCACAGATACGCAGTATTTT,CASSSGTTSTDTQYF
.,TRBJ2-1,TRBV29-1,.,TGCAGCGCCGTAGACGCTCAGCAGTTCTTC,CSAVDAQQFF
TRBD1,TRBJ1-2,TRBV6-1,.,TGTGCCAGCAGTGAAGGGACAGGCCCTAACTATGGCTACACCTTC,CASSEGTGPNYGYTF
.,TRBJ1-6,TRBV18,once,TGTGCCAGCTCTCCCGGGGTGGATTCACCCCTCCACTTT,CASSPGVDSPLHF
TRBD2,TRBJ2-3,TRBV4-1,.,TGCGCCAGCAGCCAAGGCCCGACGAGTAGCGGGAGGCATGGGGATACGCAGTATTTT,CASSQGPTSSGRHGDTQYF
TRBD2,TRBJ2-3,TRBV24-1,.,TGTGCCACCAGTGACCCGACTAGCGGGATGGCAGATACGCAGTATTTT,CATSDPTSGMADTQYF
.,TRBJ1-2,TRBV3-1/TRBV3-2,.,TGTGCCAGCAGCCTTCGTAAGGAGGGGCGGGGGTTTGATGGCTACACCTTC,CASSLRKEGRGFDGYTF
TRBD1,TRBJ1-2,TRBV19,.,TGTGCCAGTAGTATATCCCCCGGAAGCCGGGACAGCTTCTATGGCTACACCTTC,CASSISPGSRDSFYGYTF
.,TRBJ2-2,TRBV7-9,.,TGTGCCAGCAGCTTTAGTCCCGGGACGGCGAACACCGGGGAGCTGTTTTTT,CASSFSPGTANTGELFF
.,TRBJ1-5,TRBV5-1,.,TGCGCCAGCAGCTTGGATGTGGGGGGTCAGCCCCAGCATTTT,CASSLDVGGQPQHF
.,TRBJ2-1,TRBV14,.,TGTGCCAGCAGACCCGATAGCAGTTCCAATGAGCAGTTCTTC,CASRPDSSSNEQFF
TRBD1,TRBJ2-7,TRBV10-3,.,TGTGCCATCAGTGCGACCTGGGACAGGTACTCCTACGAGCAGTACTTC,CAISATWDRYSYEQYF
TRBD1,TRBJ2-1,TRBV12-5,once,TGTGCTAGTGGTTTACCGAAACAGGGGAGCTCCTACAATGAGCAGTTCTTC,CASGLPKQGSSYNEQFF
TRBD1,TRBJ2-1,TRBV7-9,.,TGTGCCAGCAGCTTACTAGGACAGGGTACCAATGAGCAGTTCTTC,CASSLLGQGTNEQFF
.,TRBJ1-1,TRBV6-6,.,TGTGCCAGCAGTTATCGAGGGGGAGACACTGAAGCTTTCTTT,CASSYRGGDTEAFF
TRBD2,TRBJ2-7,TRBV4-2,.,TGTGCCAGCAGCCAGGATCCGGGACTAGTCGGATCCGAGCAGTACTTC,CASSQDPGLVGSEQYF
.,TRBJ2-1,TRBV27,.,TGTGCCAGCAGTTTATTGGGTGACAATGAGCAGTTCTTC,CASSLLGDNEQFF
TRBD1,TRBJ1-1,TRBV11-3,.,TGTGCCAGCAGCGCCAGGGGGTTCACTGAAGCTTTCTTT,CASSARGFTEAFF
.,TRBJ2-7,TRBV3-1/TRBV3-2,.,TGTGCCAGCAGCCAAAAAGAAGGAACGGGACACCCGTACTTC,CASSQKEGTGHPYF
TRBD1,TRBJ1-1,TRBV30,.,TGTGCCTGGAGGAGACAGGGAGACACTGAAGCTTTCTTT,CAWRRQGDTEAFF
.,TRBJ2-6,TRBV6-5,.,TGTGCCAGCAGTTCGACAGGTGGTTTTGGGGCCAACGTCCTGACTTTC,CASSSTGGFGANVLTF
.,TRBJ2-2,TRBV18,.,TGTGCCAGCTCAGATATTGGACTATCCGGGGAGCTGTTTTTT,CASSDIGLSGELFF
TRBD1,TRBJ1-6,TRBV5-1,.,TGCGCCAGCAGCCCGGACAGGGATTTAATTTCACCCCTCCACTTT,CASSPDRDLISPLHF
.,TRBJ2-7,TRBV21-1,once,TGTGCCAGCAGCAAAATGGGACCGGGCTTC,CASSKMGPGF
TRBD1,TRBJ1-3,TRBV7-2,few,TGTGCCAGCAGCCCTAGACAGGGTACGGGCACCATATATTTT,CASSPRQGTGTIYF
TRBD2,TRBJ2-2,TRBV11-3,.,TGTGCCAGCAGCCTGACTAGCGGAAATACGAACACCGGGGAGCTGTTTTTT,CASSLTSGNTNTGELFF
.,TRBJ2-5,TRBV7-9,once,TGTGCCAGCAGCTTAGCTCACAGGAGGGAAGAGACCCAGTACTTC,CASSLAHRREETQYF
.,TRBJ2-7,TRBV11-2,.,TGTGCCAGCAGCTTAGAGGGAGTCGAGGGATGCGGGTACTTC,CASSLEGVEGCGYF
.,TRBJ2-6,TRBV6-5,.,TGTGCCAGCAGTTTACGAGGGACTGGGGCCAACGTCCTGACTTTC,CASSLRGTGANVLTF
TRBD1,TRBJ1-1,TRBV5-4,.,TGTGCCAGCAGCAGACAGGGGGCGTTCACTGAAGCTTTCTTT,CASSRQGAFTEAFF
.,TRBJ1-1,TRBV18,.,TGTGCCAGCTCATCCGCGTCAGCCAGAACTGAAGCTTTCTTT,CASSSASARTEAFF
.,TRBJ2-6,TRBV2,.,TGTGCCAGCAGTACGGGGCCCAACGTCCTGACTTTC,CASSTGPNVLTF
.,TRBJ1-6,TRBV5-6,.,TGTGCCAGCAGCTTGGGGCAGGGTTATGGTTCACCCCTCCACTTT,CASSLGQGYGSPLHF
.,TRBJ2-1,TRBV25-1,.,TGTGCCAGCAGTGAACCATCTAGGAATGAGCAGTTCTTC,CASSEPSRNEQFF
.,TRBJ2-3,TRBV30,.,TGTGCCTGGAGTGGGCTAGATAGGGACACAGATACGCAGTATTTT,CAWSGLDRDTDTQYF
.,TRBJ2-6,TRBV27,.,TGTGCCAGCGGGTGGAGGTCTGGGGCCAACGTCCTGACTTTC,CASGWRSGANVLTF
.,TRBJ1-5,TRBV30,few,TGTGCCTGGAGTGGGTCCTATCAGCCCCAGCATTTT,CAWSGSYQPQHF
.,TRBJ1-2,TRBV28,.,TGTGCCAGCAGTTTTTCAGGGAGATATGGCTACACCTTC,CASSFSGRYGYTF
TRBD1,TRBJ1-6,TRBV3-1/TRBV3-2,.,TGTGCCAGCAACCATCGCCGGGACAGGTCTTCACCCCTCCACTTT,CASNHRRDRSSPLHF
TRBD1,TRBJ2-3,TRBV28,.,TGTGCCAGCAGGAACAGGGGGCCTCAAACAGATACGCAGTATTTT,CASRNRGPQTDTQYF
.,TRBJ2-5,TRBV20-1,.,TGCAGTGCTAGTGTTAGCGATGTCGTGGGGACCCAGTACTTC,CSASVSDVVGTQYF
.,TRBJ1-5,TRBV19,.,TGTGCCAGTAGTATCCGGGCTTGGCCCCAGCATTTT,CASSIRAWPQHF
TRBD1,TRBJ2-3,TRBV6-4,.,TGTGCCAGCAGTGACTCGACACAGGGGGGTGATACGCAGTATTTT,CASSDSTQGGDTQYF
.,TRBJ2-6,TRBV28,.,TGTGCCAGCAGCGGGACTGCTGGGGCCAACGTCCTGACTTTC,CASSGTAGANVLTF
TRBD2,TRBJ2-2,TRBV29-1,once,TGCAGCGTTTCTAGCGGGAACACCGGGGAGCTGTTTTTT,CSVSSGNTGELFF
TRBD2,TRBJ2-1,TRBV15,once,TGTGCCACCAGCAGAGTGTCTAGCGGGAGTAGGGATGAGCAGTTCTTC,CATSRVSSGSRDEQFF